This T cell receptor beta chain was identified during a study of blood T cell repertoires in COVID-19 (dated by TCRdb to 2018 to 2020). With respect to the entire study: Samples covering the acute and convalescent phases of COVID-19 were provided by collaborators in the United States, Italy and Spain. The repertoires were released in a freely available public database intended as a resource for research on the immune response to SARS-CoV-2. Deeply sampled blood TCRbeta repertoires from subjects exposed to, actively infected with, or recovered from COVID-19 were included in the dataset. The material from the prospective study consisted of cDNA or gDNA derived from T cells, B-cell-depleted T cells, or PBMCs. Sample metadata almost always included a de-identified subject ID, COVID-19 status, age in years and sex. Where available, HLA class I and class II types were taken from metadata supplied by the sample provider and were not determined by assay-based typing. The samples were drawn from two sources: the first 160 participants of the ongoing ImmuneRACE study, and fewer than 1,500 subjects contributed by 6 global collaborators.

The CDR3 spans 14 residues, from the cysteine through the phenylalanine. Only the CDR3 DNA stays, 42 bases, in frame from base 1. V loses 4 bases of germline sequence and J loses 1 base, and the interval between the two ends is 10 bases. CDR1 GTSNPN and CDR2 SVGIG are derived from the germline V gene (reference sequence). The collaborating institutions used their own protocols to collect whole blood in K2EDTA tubes. Collaborator samples were shipped for TCRbeta analysis as frozen whole blood, isolated PBMCs, or DNA extracted from either sample type. TCRbeta CDR3 regions were amplified from genomic DNA by means of the immunoSEQ Assay, a bias-controlled multiplex PCR. The study's own analysis went as follows. Within the assay, amplification of reference gene primers was used to estimate how many nucleated cells each sample contained. Sequence reads were collapsed and filtered to measure the absolute abundance of every unique TCRbeta CDR3 rearrangement. Productive Simpson clonality was computed per sample as the square root of Simpson's diversity index over productive rearrangements. TCRdb took this table from immuneACCESS and kept in-frame rearrangements with V and J called. Such tables lack part of the clones; where checked against another copy, unresolved V genes explain under half of the gap, and the rest is unexplained. The DNA was the basis for D and trimming; V, J and clone size are from that table. A total of over 250,000 clones appear in this sample, roughly 85% of them only once. The ten top clones hold more than 10% of the sample.

The investigation overall reported the following: How much clinical and demographic metadata was included differed by source and by participant, and the metadata was provided uncurated.

Regarding this clone: This receptor's antigen is unknown. The sample holds no much larger clone one base away, and base qualities are not on file.

Sequencing input: peripheral blood. The sequence was obtained from a human donor in a cohort sampled during active COVID-19. Recombination joined TRBV30 with TRBJ2-2, with the D segment identity uncertain. The CDR3 here reads CAWKSVQNTGELFF. The nucleotide sequence reads TGTGCCTGGAAATCGGTCCAGAACACCGGGGAGCTGTTTTTT.